This passage covers 25 T cell receptor beta chains from one sample sequenced in a study of CD8 T cells in ankylosing spondylitis. General study results and limits: About eight highly homologous variants made up a TCR beta motif that seemed to typify ankylosing spondylitis blood.

TCRdb independently ran MiXCR on the 5' RACE reads; one entry per CDR3 protein. Of 450,000 to 550,000 distinct CDR3 sequences in the sample, over 4% were seen once. Which antigens these TCRs recognize remains unknown. The sample comprised blood, either unsorted or a sorted T cell fraction (not recorded which). The receptor source for this set is a male donor with ankylosing spondylitis.

This clonotype has more than one count but fewer than ten. Mismatch with germline at one junction end may stem from a read error. The V gene is TRBV3-1, the J gene TRBJ2-5; no definite D call. Germline CDR1 and CDR2: LGHDT and YNNKEL (reference sequence). CDR3 length: 13 amino acids. CDR3 sequence (DNA): TGTGCCAGCAGCCAGACCCTGCAAGGGACCCAGTACTTC. Encoded protein: CASSQTLQGTQYF.

The chain employs TRBV15 and TRBJ1-1; D is unresolved. V was pared by 3 bases and J by 7 bases, with 9 bases between. The CDR3 is 12 amino acids. The germline CDR1 and CDR2 sequences are LNHNV and YYDKDF (reference sequence). The chain's CDR3 is CATSRWGGEAFF. The CDR3 DNA follows: TGTGCCACCAGCAGGTGGGGTGGTGAAGCTTTCTTT.

This clonotype was seen repeatedly, ten times or more. The genes are TRBV29-1 and TRBJ2-3, with D possibly TRBD1 on 7 matching bases. The V gene lost 7 bases and the J gene lost 0 bases, with 14 bases spanning the gap. Germline CDR1 is SQVTM and CDR2 is ANQGSEA. CDR3 length equals 14 residues. CDR3 sequence reads: CSAAGQTSTDTQYF. DNA for the CDR3: TGCAGCGCCGCGGGACAGACGAGCACAGATACGCAGTATTTT.

The chain is built from TRBV20-1 and TRBJ2-7; 8 positions agree with TRBD1. The CDR3 extends over 13 amino acids. V lost 5 bases, J lost 0 bases, and 3 bases stayed unmatched. Per the germline V gene, CDR1 is DFQATT and CDR2 is SNEGSKA (reference sequence). This CDR3 reads CSAWDRLSYEQYF. The CDR3 bases are TGCAGTGCTTGGGACAGGCTCTCCTACGAGCAGTACTTC.

This clonotype was detected many times. The rearrangement links TRBV5-1 to TRBJ2-7, with 9 bases identical to TRBD1. The CDR3 covers 14 residues. Germline V gives CDR1 SGHRS, CDR2 YFSETQ. Losses at the gene ends were 4 bases for V and 6 bases for J; bases not matched to a gene: 8. For the CDR3, the DNA is TGCGCCAGCAGCGCCGGGACAGGGTTTTCCGAGCAGTACTTC. It encodes CASSAGTGFSEQYF.

The table lists this clonotype with a few counts. The rearrangement uses TRBV7-2 and TRBJ2-7; 10 nucleotides line up with TRBD1. The CDR3 is 17 residues long. Looked up from germline, CDR1 is SGHTA and CDR2 is FQGNSA. With 1 base clipped from V and 4 bases from J, the junction kept 10 bases outside the gene matches. CDR3: CASSLVSVGQGRYEQYF. In nucleotides, the CDR3 is TGTGCCAGCAGCTTAGTTTCTGTGGGACAGGGGAGGTACGAGCAGTACTTC.

This clonotype was counted at least ten times. The genes are TRBV20-1 and TRBJ2-5; 8 nucleotides align to TRBD1. Germline values: CDR1 DFQATT, CDR2 SNEGSKA (reference sequence). CDR3 length: 14 amino acids. V shed 5 bases, J shed 4 bases, and the junction held 9 bases outside the gene matches. The CDR3 here is CSADRGPFLETQYF. In DNA, the CDR3 is TGCAGTGCTGACAGGGGTCCCTTTTTAGAGACCCAGTACTTC.

This clonotype showed up many times. This chain uses TRBV6-2 or TRBV6-3 with TRBJ2-1; TRBD2 aligns across 7 bases. The V and J ends lost 8 bases and 4 bases, in that order; junction bases with no gene match: 11. This CDR3 has 15 residues. Germline lookup yields CDR1 MNHEY and CDR2 SVGEGT. Written as DNA, the CDR3 is TGTGCCAGCGACGAGCGGGGCTATGGTTACAATGAGCAGTTCTTC. Protein sequence: CASDERGYGYNEQFF.

This clonotype has ten or more counts. This rearrangement joins TRBV20-1 to TRBJ1-2; D is unclear. Germline CDR1 is DFQATT and CDR2 is SNEGSKA (reference sequence). With 6 bases removed from V and 6 bases from J, the gap between germline ends came to 11 bases. CDR3 length equals 11 residues. This CDR3 reads CSATTTNGYTF. CDR3 DNA sequence: TGCAGTGCCACGACTACGAATGGCTACACCTTC.

This clonotype was picked up a small number of times. The rearrangement joins TRBV27 to TRBJ2-1; 12 nucleotides line up with TRBD1. Germline V gives CDR1 MNHEY, CDR2 SMNVEV (reference sequence). There are 16 residues in the CDR3. J was trimmed by 9 bases and V by 5 bases; bases with no gene match: 11. CDR3 residues: CASSPRQGQGAGEQFF. The CDR3 DNA is TGTGCCAGCAGTCCTCGGCAGGGACAGGGGGCGGGTGAGCAGTTCTTC.

This clonotype came up many times. The V gene is TRBV10-3, the J gene TRBJ2-4, with D possibly TRBD2 on 6 matching bases. V was shortened by 0 bases and J by 9 bases, with 18 bases between the two germline ends. In germline, CDR1 is ENHRY, CDR2 SYGVKD. CDR3 size: 16 residues. The CDR3 sequence: CAISESQGDQEGIQYF. CDR3 in DNA: TGTGCCATCAGTGAGTCTCAAGGGGACCAGGAGGGCATTCAGTACTTC.

This clonotype was detected many times. The V call is TRBV12-3 or TRBV12-4, the J call TRBJ1-2, with TRBD1 matching 7 bases. After removal of 2 bases from V and 4 bases from J, the junction contained 7 bases not matched to a gene. This CDR3 comprises 15 residues. CDR3 loop: CASSLRGTASYGYTF. The CDR3, as DNA: TGTGCCAGCAGTTTAAGGGGGACAGCCAGCTATGGCTACACCTTC.

This clonotype has ten or more counts. V and J are TRBV7-2 and TRBJ2-7; D might be TRBD1 (5 bases). This CDR3 has 16 residues. Between the trimmed V and J ends, which lost 2 bases and 4 bases, there was a span of 18 bases. The germline CDR1 and CDR2 sequences are SGHTA and FQGNSA. This chain's CDR3 is CASSLSRDVLWYEQYF. In nucleotides, the CDR3 is TGTGCCAGCAGCTTAAGCAGGGATGTTCTTTGGTACGAGCAGTACTTC.

Ten or more counts support this clonotype. The gene calls are TRBV12-3 or TRBV12-4 and TRBJ2-1, with a tentative D call TRBD2 (6 bases). V was pared by 6 bases and J by 5 bases, with 17 bases between. The CDR3 sequence is 15 residues long. The CDR3 loop reads CASSLWGVAHNEQFF. CDR3 coding DNA: TGTGCCAGCAGCCTATGGGGGGTCGCGCACAATGAGCAGTTCTTC.

This clonotype came up many times. The chain has TRBV5-1 and TRBJ2-5; 7 nucleotides align to TRBD2. Germline V lookup: CDR1 SGHRS, CDR2 YFSETQ. Trimming cost V 4 bases and J 5 bases; bases outside gene matches: 11. This CDR3 is 15 amino acids long. CDR3 DNA sequence: TGCGCCAGCAGCGCAGGACTAGAGGGTTTGGAGACCCAGTACTTC. Encoded protein: CASSAGLEGLETQYF. Complete variable domain (other parts from reference TRBV5-1 and TRBJ2-5): KAGVTQTPRYLIKTRGQQVTLSCSPISGHRSVSWYQQTPGQGLQFLFEYFSETQRNKGNFPGRFSGRQFSNSRSEMNVSTLELGDSALYLCASSAGLEGLETQYFGPGTRLLVL.

At least ten counts were recorded for this clonotype. V gene TRBV27 combines with J gene TRBJ2-2, with D perhaps given as TRBD1 or TRBD2 (5 bases each). Germline values: CDR1 MNHEY, CDR2 SMNVEV (reference sequence). With 2 bases removed from V and 5 bases from J, the gap between germline ends came to 9 bases. This CDR3 has 14 amino acids. CDR3 DNA sequence: TGTGCCAGCAGTTTACGGGACGTTACCGGGGAGCTGTTTTTT. It codes for CASSLRDVTGELFF.

This clonotype appeared many times. The gene calls are TRBV27 and TRBJ1-2; no firm D call. V was shortened by 5 bases and J by 3 bases, with 13 bases between the two germline ends. CDR1 is MNHEY, CDR2 SMNVEV, per germline (reference sequence). The CDR3 is 14 amino acids. The CDR3 spells CASSGTAGDYGYTF. CDR3 nucleotide sequence: TGTGCCAGCAGTGGCACTGCAGGAGACTATGGCTACACCTTC.

In its sample, this clonotype was seen many times. The CDR3 DNA reads TGTGCCAGCAGGCCGTCCTATAATTCACCCCTCCACTTT. This gives the protein CASRPSYNSPLHF. This chain joins TRBV6-1 and TRBJ1-6; D is uncertain. From germline, CDR1 is MNHNS and CDR2 SASEGT. Trimming cost V 6 bases and J 1 base, with 4 bases left between them. This CDR3 comprises 13 residues.

This clonotype showed up many times. The chain uses TRBV29-1 and TRBJ1-6; 7 nucleotides agree with TRBD1. The germline gives CDR1 SQVTM, CDR2 ANQGSEA. The CDR3 loop spans 15 amino acids. J was trimmed by 0 bases and V by 6 bases; bases with no gene match: 5. The CDR3 DNA reads TGCAGCGTAGTGGACAGGACCTCCTATAATTCACCCCTCCACTTT. Its translation: CSVVDRTSYNSPLHF.

This clonotype came up many times. The V and J genes are TRBV13 and TRBJ1-1; weak D call: TRBD1 (5 bases). Germline V gene sequence: CDR1 PRHDT, CDR2 FYEKMQ (reference sequence). The CDR3 is 15 residues long. With 2 bases removed from V and 6 bases from J, the gap between germline ends came to 16 bases. The CDR3 bases are TGTGCCAGCAGCTTATCAGGGCCAGGCGGGCCTGAAGCTTTCTTT. Its translation: CASSLSGPGGPEAFF.

The chain recombines TRBV6-5 with TRBJ2-3, with a tentative D call TRBD2 (6 bases). CDR3 size: 13 residues. CDR1 and CDR2 from the germline V gene are MNHEY and SVGAGI. The germline V and J ends were trimmed by 0 bases and 9 bases, with 10 bases remaining between them. This chain's CDR3 is CASSYSPRGTQYF. Written as DNA, the CDR3 is TGTGCCAGCAGTTACTCCCCCCGGGGGACGCAGTATTTT.

This clonotype was recorded many times. The chain carries TRBV29-1 and TRBJ1-4; perhaps TRBD1 as D (5 bases). Germline V gene data show CDR1 as SQVTM and CDR2 as ANQGSEA. The V gene lost 5 bases and the J gene lost 8 bases, with 18 bases spanning the gap. The CDR3 spans 14 residues. CDR3: CSVLSGFVVEKLFF. DNA of the CDR3: TGCAGCGTTCTTTCAGGGTTTGTGGTGGAAAAACTGTTTTTT.

This clonotype was seen at least ten times. This chain connects TRBV29-1 to TRBJ1-2; TRBD1 might be the D (5 bases). The CDR3 has 13 residues. Trimming left V 1 base short and J 3 bases short, with 9 bases between. Germline V CDR1 and CDR2: SQVTM, ANQGSEA. The CDR3 region is CSVEGGADYGYTF. The CDR3 DNA reads as TGCAGCGTTGAAGGAGGGGCAGACTATGGCTACACCTTC.

This clonotype was picked up one time. Germline is not matched at one junction end, which may reflect a read error. The V call is TRBV5-1, the J call TRBJ2-3; D is unresolved. Per the germline V gene, CDR1 is SGHRS and CDR2 is YFSETQ. This CDR3 is 16 amino acids long. CDR3: CANSLDSPLQTDTQYF. In nucleotides, the CDR3 is TGCGCCAACAGCTTGGATTCGCCTCTTCAGACAGATACGCAGTATTTT.

This clonotype has a count of ten or more. The V call is TRBV12-3 or TRBV12-4, the J call TRBJ2-1, with no clear D. This CDR3 is 12 amino acids long. Trimming took 0 bases from V and 8 from J, leaving 5 bases between them. In DNA form, the CDR3 reads TGTGCCAGCAGTTTAGCCCCCGATGAGCAGTTCTTC. Translation: CASSLAPDEQFF.